These 2 T cell receptor beta chains originate from one sample sequenced in a study of cytotoxic CD8 clonotypes in ibrutinib-treated CLL. Measured with immunoSEQ multiplex PCR; TCRdb has only the in-frame clones, and not every one. Of hundreds of thousands of clones detected, 80% appear once; the ten largest clones hold under 8.5%. The material was PBMCs, obtained before ibrutinib treatment. The receptors were sampled from a human donor with chronic lymphocytic leukemia.

The chain couples TRBV19 to TRBJ1-3; D not certain. This CDR3 contains 13 residues. The V gene's germline CDR1 is LNHDA and CDR2 SQIVND (reference sequence). Trimming shortened V by 8 bases and J by 4 bases, and 12 bases separated the two germline ends. Here the CDR3 reads CASSRTSGNTIYF. The DNA for the CDR3 is TGTGCCAGTTCCCGGACGTCGGGAAACACCATATATTTT.

This chain connects TRBV9 to TRBJ2-7; perhaps D is TRBD1 or TRBD2 (5 bases each). Germline V gene lookup returns CDR1 SGDLS and CDR2 YYNGEE. The CDR3 is made up of 16 amino acids. Trimming shortened V by 0 bases and J by 6 bases, and 19 bases separated the two germline ends. The CDR3 protein is CASSVGSMGLAGEQYF. Here the CDR3 DNA reads TGTGCCAGCAGCGTAGGGTCCATGGGGCTAGCTGGCGAGCAGTACTTC.